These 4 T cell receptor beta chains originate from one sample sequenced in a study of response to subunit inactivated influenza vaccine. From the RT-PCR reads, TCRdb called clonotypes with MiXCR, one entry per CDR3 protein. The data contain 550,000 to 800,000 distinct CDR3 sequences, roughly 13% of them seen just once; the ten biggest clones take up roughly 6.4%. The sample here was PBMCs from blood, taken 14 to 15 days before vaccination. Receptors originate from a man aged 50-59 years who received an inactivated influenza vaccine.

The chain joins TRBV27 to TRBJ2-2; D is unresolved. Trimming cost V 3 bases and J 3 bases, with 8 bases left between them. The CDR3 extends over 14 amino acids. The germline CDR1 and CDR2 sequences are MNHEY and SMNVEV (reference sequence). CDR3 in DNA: TGTGCCAGCAGTTTTGGGGTATACACCGGGGAGCTGTTTTTT. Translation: CASSFGVYTGELFF.

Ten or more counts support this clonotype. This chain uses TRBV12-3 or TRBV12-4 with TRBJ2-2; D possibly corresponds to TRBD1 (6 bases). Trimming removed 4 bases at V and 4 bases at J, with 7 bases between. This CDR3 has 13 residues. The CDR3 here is CASSYRVTGELFF. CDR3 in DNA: TGTGCCAGCAGTTACAGGGTCACCGGGGAGCTGTTTTTT.

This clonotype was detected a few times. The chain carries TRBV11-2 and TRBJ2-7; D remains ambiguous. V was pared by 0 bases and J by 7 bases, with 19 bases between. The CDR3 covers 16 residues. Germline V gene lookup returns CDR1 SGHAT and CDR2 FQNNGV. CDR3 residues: CASSLEGLLGVREQYF. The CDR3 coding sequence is TGTGCCAGCAGCTTAGAAGGGTTGTTGGGTGTAAGGGAGCAGTACTTC.

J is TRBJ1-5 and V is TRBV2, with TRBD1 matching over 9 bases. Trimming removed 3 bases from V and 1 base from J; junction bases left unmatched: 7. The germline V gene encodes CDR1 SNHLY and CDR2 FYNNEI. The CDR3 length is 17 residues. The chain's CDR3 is CASSDNSGTGSNQPQHF. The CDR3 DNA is TGTGCCAGCAGTGATAACTCCGGGACAGGGAGCAATCAGCCCCAGCATTTT.